A single T cell receptor beta chain is shown here with its context. Clones were read by immunoSEQ multiplex PCR, and TCRdb kept only the in-frame ones, dropping some. The sample shows around 50,000 clones, 80% to 95% of them seen only once. This entry belongs to a study of blood T cell repertoires in COVID-19. CDR1 is MNHNS and CDR2 is SASEGT in the germline V gene. Deletions cut 1 base from V and 8 bases from J, with 23 bases between. The CDR3 consists of 18 residues. The gene calls are TRBV6-1 and TRBJ2-2; D may be TRBD2 (5 bases). The sequencing sample was made of peripheral blood. This TCR came from a man aged 60 to 69 with COVID-19, enrolled during active disease. CDR3 loop: CASSEDRRQARYVGELFF. CDR3 nucleotide sequence: TGTGCCAGCAGTGAAGATCGGAGGCAGGCTCGCTATGTAGGGGAGCTGTTTTTT.